This T cell receptor (beta chain) was identified during a study of blood T cells in healthy people across ages. General study points: Estimated diversity across one million T cells was deemed an underestimate.

With regard to this clonotype: Its cognate antigen is unknown.

Next came a second PCR, run for roughly 6 to 11 cycles, which used a sample-barcoded 5' primer along with a J-beta primer mix. Unique molecular identifiers of 12 random nucleotides labeled each cDNA. A single record per CDR3 protein comes from TCRdb applying MiXCR to the 5' RACE reads. The sample lists about 1.8 million distinct CDR3 sequences; 49% were seen once. The donors, aged roughly 6 to 100, were healthy Caucasians from Russia. Whenever a sample was processed, at least 6.5 million PBMCs were isolated. The germline gives CDR1 MGHRA, CDR2 YSYEKL. V was clipped by 1 base and J by 8 bases, with 21 bases between them. CDR3 size: 17 residues.

The specimen was blood. The TCR comes from a middle-aged woman in good health. The chain couples TRBV4-1 to TRBJ2-1, with unresolved D. The CDR3 protein is CASSQGTEGRFAYEQFF. In DNA, the CDR3 is TGCGCCAGCAGCCAAGGGACGGAAGGCAGGTTTGCATATGAGCAGTTCTTC.